The 19 T cell receptor beta chains below come from one sample, sequenced in a study of Ad26.COV2.S vaccination and SARS-CoV-2 variants. Generated by immunoSEQ multiplex PCR, the TCRdb table keeps only in-frame clones and is missing some. The sample contains about 350,000 clones, under 95% of which appear only once. The material was peripheral blood, obtained after recovery from COVID-19. The source is a human donor who had recovered from COVID-19.

The chain links TRBV29-1 to TRBJ2-1; 7 bases are shared with TRBD2. The CDR3 sequence is 11 residues long. V lost 7 bases, J lost 12 bases, and 9 bases stayed unmatched. The V gene's germline CDR1 is SQVTM and CDR2 ANQGSEA. CDR3 in DNA: TGCAGCGCCGAGGGAGCGGGGACGCAGTTCTTC. Its protein is CSAEGAGTQFF.

The V gene is TRBV7-8, the J gene TRBJ1-1, with D possibly TRBD1 on 6 matching bases. Trimming stripped 3 bases from V and 8 bases from J, with 13 bases between. The CDR3 is made up of 13 amino acids. Looked up from germline, CDR1 is SGHVS and CDR2 is FQNEAQ. In DNA form, the CDR3 reads TGTGCCAGCAGCTTCGACCGGACAGCGGAAGCTTTCTTT. This codes for CASSFDRTAEAFF. Variable domain in full (rest from reference TRBV7-8 and TRBJ1-1): GAGVSQSPRYKVAKRGQDVALRCDPISGHVSLFWYQQALGQGPEFLTYFQNEAQLDKSGLPSDRFFAERPEGSVSTLKIQRTQQEDSAVYLCASSFDRTAEAFFGQGTRLTVV.

The chain joins TRBV5-1 to TRBJ2-1; possible D gene TRBD1, 5 bases. V dropped 4 bases and J dropped 0 bases, with 8 bases sitting between them. CDR3 length equals 14 residues. The germline V gene encodes CDR1 SGHRS and CDR2 YFSETQ. CDR3 sequence: CASSGASSYNEQFF. The CDR3 DNA reads as TGCGCCAGCAGCGGGGCTAGCTCCTACAATGAGCAGTTCTTC.

The chain employs TRBV10-1 and TRBJ2-1; D not resolved. V lost 7 bases, J lost 7 bases, and 8 bases lay in between. Looked up from germline, CDR1 is WNHNN and CDR2 is SYGVQD (reference sequence). This CDR3 has 11 amino acids. CDR3 amino acids: CASMNGNEQFF. The CDR3 DNA sequence: TGCGCCAGCATGAACGGGAATGAGCAGTTCTTC.

The J gene is TRBJ1-2, the V gene TRBV19; no reliable D call. Trimming left V 6 bases short and J 4 bases short, with 18 bases between. The CDR3 consists of 15 residues. Germline assignment: CDR1 LNHDA and CDR2 SQIVND (reference sequence). CDR3: CASSDKGFLAYGYTF. CDR3 DNA: TGTGCCAGTAGCGACAAGGGATTTCTCGCCTATGGCTACACCTTC. Full variable domain (missing parts from reference TRBV19 and TRBJ1-2): DGGITQSPKYLFRKEGQNVTLSCEQNLNHDAMYWYRQDPGQGLRLIYYSQIVNDFQKGDIAEGYSVSREKKESFPLTVTSAQKNPTAFYLCASSDKGFLAYGYTFGSGTRLTVV.

The table lists this clone with a few counts. The CDR3 coding sequence is TGTGCTAGTGCCGTCGCCGGGGATCAGCCCCAGCATTTT. It specifies CASAVAGDQPQHF. The rearrangement links TRBV12-5 to TRBJ1-5, with unresolved D. CDR1 LGHNT and CDR2 FRNRAP come from the germline V gene. Trimming removed 7 bases at V and 5 bases at J, with 12 bases between. This CDR3 comprises 13 residues.

The rearrangement links TRBV6-6 to TRBJ1-2; 7 nucleotides line up with TRBD1. Unmatched junction bases numbered 0, after V lost 0 bases and J lost 8 bases. Germline CDR1 is MNHNY and CDR2 is SVGAGI (reference sequence). This CDR3 has 12 amino acids. The DNA for the CDR3 is TGTGCCAGCAGTTACTCGACAGGGGGCTACACCTTC. Its protein product is CASSYSTGGYTF.

As concerns this clone: Other DNA sequences within the sample encode an identical CDR3. In DNA form, the CDR3 reads TGCGCCAGCAGCTCAACAGGGGGAGAGCAGTACTTC. This codes for CASSSTGGEQYF. The rearrangement links TRBV5-1 to TRBJ2-7; 8 bases are shared with TRBD1. This CDR3 region has 12 residues. Trimming at V came to 3 bases and at J to 7 bases, leaving 3 bases not matched to a gene. Per germline, CDR1 SGHRS and CDR2 YFSETQ.

In this sample, this clone turned up a few times. The chain is built from TRBV2 and TRBJ1-2, with no clear D. Germline V gene data show CDR1 as SNHLY and CDR2 as FYNNEI. The CDR3 is 12 amino acids. V gave up 7 bases and J gave up 1 base, with 7 bases separating them. The CDR3 spells CASMRFNYGYTF. Written as DNA, the CDR3 is TGTGCCAGCATGAGGTTTAACTATGGCTACACCTTC.

CDR3 sequence: CASSYSAGGLRDEQYF. CDR3 DNA: TGTGCCAGCAGTTACTCAGCGGGGGGCCTTCGGGACGAGCAGTACTTC. This rearrangement joins TRBV6-5 to TRBJ2-7, with 9 bases fitting TRBD2. Germline-derived CDR1 and CDR2 are MNHEY and SVGAGI. The CDR3 consists of 16 residues. The ends lost 0 bases at V and 5 bases at J; junction bases unmatched: 8.

The chain is built from TRBV14 and TRBJ2-7, with 7 nucleotides matching TRBD1. The CDR3 extends over 14 amino acids. After removal of 2 bases from V and 5 bases from J, the junction contained 6 bases not matched to a gene. Germline CDR1 is SGHDN and CDR2 is FVKESK. CDR3 DNA sequence: TGTGCCAGCAGCCAATACAGGGGTTTCGACGAGCAGTACTTC. This sequence encodes CASSQYRGFDEQYF.

J is TRBJ1-2 and V is TRBV5-4; D is possibly TRBD1 (5 bases). The V end lost 10 bases, the J end lost 2 bases, and 21 bases lay between the germline ends. The CDR3 totals 15 residues. Germline CDR1 reads SGHNT; CDR2 reads YYREEE (reference sequence). The CDR3 DNA follows: TGTGCCGCAGGGATTGGAGGGGCCAGAAACTATGGCTACACCTTC. This translates into CAAGIGGARNYGYTF.

This rearrangement joins TRBV19 to TRBJ1-1; perhaps TRBD1 as D (5 bases). CDR1 LNHDA and CDR2 SQIVND come from the germline V gene (reference sequence). There are 14 residues in the CDR3. V dropped 4 bases and J dropped 5 bases, with 14 bases sitting between them. DNA for the CDR3: TGTGCCAGTAGTACCCCTCCCGGGGGTACTGAAGCTTTCTTT. This sequence encodes CASSTPPGGTEAFF.

The CDR3 is CASSVDPRQGARGYGYTF. The CDR3 DNA is TGTGCCAGCAGCGTAGATCCCAGACAGGGGGCGCGGGGCTATGGCTACACCTTC. This rearrangement joins TRBV9 to TRBJ1-2, with 10 bases lining up with TRBD1. The V gene end was trimmed by 0 bases and the J gene end by 4 bases; junction bases not matched to a gene: 12. Germline V gives CDR1 SGDLS, CDR2 YYNGEE. This CDR3 is 18 amino acids long.

The V gene is TRBV5-1, the J gene TRBJ1-1, with TRBD1 matching 7 bases. This CDR3 has 12 residues. Trimming removed 3 bases from V and 8 bases from J; junction bases left unmatched: 4. Germline V gene lookup returns CDR1 SGHRS and CDR2 YFSETQ. The CDR3 DNA reads TGCGCCAGCAGCTACAGGGGCGGGGAAGCTTTCTTT. Residues: CASSYRGGEAFF.

A word on this clone: The same CDR3 also results from other DNA sequences found in this sample. The chain couples TRBV2 to TRBJ2-7, with a weak D call TRBD1 (6 bases). CDR3 length: 12 amino acids. The V end lost 3 bases, the J end lost 6 bases, and 9 bases lay between the germline ends. The germline CDR1 and CDR2 sequences are SNHLY and FYNNEI. The CDR3 loop reads CASSDRGREQYF. The CDR3 DNA reads as TGTGCCAGCAGTGACAGGGGACGCGAGCAGTACTTC.

This chain links TRBV15 with TRBJ1-5; 7 positions agree with TRBD1. CDR1 is LNHNV and CDR2 is YYDKDF in the germline V gene (reference sequence). V was pared by 3 bases and J by 3 bases, with 8 bases of the junction left unmatched. The CDR3 runs to 16 residues. The DNA of the CDR3 is TGTGCCACCAGCAGGGCGAGACAGGGCCTCAATCAGCCCCAGCATTTT. Translation: CATSRARQGLNQPQHF. Full variable domain (rest looked up from reference TRBV15 and TRBJ1-5): DAMVIQNPRYQVTQFGKPVTLSCSQTLNHNVMYWYQQKSSQAPKLLFHYYDKDFNNEADTPDNFQSRRPNTSFCFLDIRSPGLGDTAMYLCATSRARQGLNQPQHFGDGTRLSIL.

The chain recombines TRBV7-8 with TRBJ2-3; 8 bases match TRBD1. The CDR3 length is 15 residues. Trimming at V came to 5 bases and at J to 0 bases, leaving 4 bases not matched to a gene. Germline V gives CDR1 SGHVS, CDR2 FQNEAQ. CDR3: CASSPGQGSTDTQYF. DNA of the CDR3: TGTGCCAGCAGCCCCGGACAGGGAAGCACAGATACGCAGTATTTT.

The V call is TRBV5-1, the J call TRBJ2-2, with 7 positions matching TRBD1. The trim removed 4 bases at V and 7 bases at J, leaving 7 bases unmatched. The germline V gene has CDR1 SGHRS and CDR2 YFSETQ. The length of the CDR3 is 14 residues. The CDR3 DNA is TGCGCCAGCAGCCGACAGGGTTTAAGCGGGGAGCTGTTTTTT. Translation gives CASSRQGLSGELFF.